This T cell receptor beta chain is drawn from a study of beta chain features in type 1 diabetes. Markers CD45RO/CCR7/CD25/CD127/CD95/CD27 served to sort CD4+ naive, central memory, regulatory and stem cell-like memory cells. Purities over 95% were achieved in all sorted populations. General study points: Reads derived from cDNA could over-represent cells showing high TCR expression. In all four CD4+ subsets, TCRB CDR3 length was significantly, moderately reduced in type 1 diabetes.

Investigators reverse transcribed all isolated RNA, so they sequenced expressed TCRB transcripts. Method: immunoSEQ multiplex PCR; TCRdb's copy keeps in-frame clones and lacks some. Seen here are some 290,000 clones, approximately 14% observed once, and the top ten hold over 0.015%. CDR3 length: 16 amino acids. The J segment lost 1 base and the V segment lost 2 bases, leaving 6 bases of the junction unmatched. The V gene's germline CDR1 is SGHVS and CDR2 FNYEAQ. For this clone: Its specificity is not known.

This TCR was recovered from a man aged 25 to 40 with type 1 diabetes. This chain uses TRBV7-6 with TRBJ1-1, with TRBD1 matching over 8 bases. The sample taken for sequencing was naive CD4+ T cells from blood. This CDR3 is CASSLLRGQANTEAFF. The CDR3 DNA is TGTGCCAGCAGCTTACTAAGGGGACAGGCGAACACTGAAGCTTTCTTT.